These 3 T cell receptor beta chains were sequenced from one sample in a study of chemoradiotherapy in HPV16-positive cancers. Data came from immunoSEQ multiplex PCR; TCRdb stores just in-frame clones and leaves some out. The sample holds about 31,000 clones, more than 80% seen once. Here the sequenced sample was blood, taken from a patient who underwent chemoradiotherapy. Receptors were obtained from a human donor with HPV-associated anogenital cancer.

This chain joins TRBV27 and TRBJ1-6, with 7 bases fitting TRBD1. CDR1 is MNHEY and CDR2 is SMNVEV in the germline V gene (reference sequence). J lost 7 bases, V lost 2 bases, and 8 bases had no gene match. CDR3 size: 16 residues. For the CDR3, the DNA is TGTGCCAGCAGTTTAACACGACAGGGAATCAATTCACCCCTCCACTTT. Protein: CASSLTRQGINSPLHF.

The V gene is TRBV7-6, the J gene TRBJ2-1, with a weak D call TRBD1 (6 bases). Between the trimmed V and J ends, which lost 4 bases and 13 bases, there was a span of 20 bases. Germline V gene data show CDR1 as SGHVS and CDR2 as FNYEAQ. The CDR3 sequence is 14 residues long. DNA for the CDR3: TGTGCCAGCAGCTCCCTCATCCTAGGGGGTATCCAGTTCTTC. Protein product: CASSSLILGGIQFF.

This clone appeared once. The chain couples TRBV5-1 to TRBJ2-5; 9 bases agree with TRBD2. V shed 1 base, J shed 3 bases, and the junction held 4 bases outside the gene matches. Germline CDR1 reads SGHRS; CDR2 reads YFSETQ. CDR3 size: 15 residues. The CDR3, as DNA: TGCGCCAGCAGCTTGACAGCGGGGGGTGAAGAGACCCAGTACTTC. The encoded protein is CASSLTAGGEETQYF.